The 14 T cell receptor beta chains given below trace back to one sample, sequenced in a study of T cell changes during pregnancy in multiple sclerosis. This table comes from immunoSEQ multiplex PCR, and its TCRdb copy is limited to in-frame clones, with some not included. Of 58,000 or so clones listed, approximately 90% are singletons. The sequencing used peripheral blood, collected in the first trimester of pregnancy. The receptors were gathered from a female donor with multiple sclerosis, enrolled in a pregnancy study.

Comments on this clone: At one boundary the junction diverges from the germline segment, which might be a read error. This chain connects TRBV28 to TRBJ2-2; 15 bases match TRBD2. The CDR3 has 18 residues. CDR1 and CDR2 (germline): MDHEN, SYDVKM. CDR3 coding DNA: TGTGCCAGCAGTCTATGGACTAGCGGGAGGGCTAGTCCCGGGGAGCTGTTTTTT. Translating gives CASSLWTSGRASPGELFF.

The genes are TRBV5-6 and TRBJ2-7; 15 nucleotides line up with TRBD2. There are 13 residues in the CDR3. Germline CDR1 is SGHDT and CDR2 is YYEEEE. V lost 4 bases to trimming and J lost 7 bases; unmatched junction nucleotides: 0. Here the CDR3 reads CASSGTSGREQYF. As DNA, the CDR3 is TGTGCCAGCAGCGGGACTAGCGGGAGGGAGCAGTACTTC.

The CDR3 region is CASRSGDHSGNTIYF. The DNA of the CDR3 is TGTGCCAGCCGATCAGGGGATCACTCTGGAAACACCATATATTTT. V is TRBV6-5 and J is TRBJ1-3, with D possibly matching TRBD1 (6 bases). Germline V CDR1 and CDR2: MNHEY, SVGAGI. CDR3 length equals 15 residues. V gave up 8 bases and J gave up 0 bases, with 14 bases separating them.

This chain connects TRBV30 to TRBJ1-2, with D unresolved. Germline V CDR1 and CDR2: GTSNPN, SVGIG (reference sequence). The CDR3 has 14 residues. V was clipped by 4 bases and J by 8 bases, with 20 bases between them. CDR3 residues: CAWTHYKLPGGYTF. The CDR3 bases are TGTGCCTGGACCCACTACAAACTTCCGGGGGGCTACACCTTC.

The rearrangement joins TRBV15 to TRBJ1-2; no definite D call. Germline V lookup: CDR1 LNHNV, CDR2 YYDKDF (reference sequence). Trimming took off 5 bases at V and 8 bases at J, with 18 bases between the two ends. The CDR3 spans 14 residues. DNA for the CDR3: TGTGCCACCAGCCCGAACGAAGGAGATCGCGGCTACACCTTC. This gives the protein CATSPNEGDRGYTF.

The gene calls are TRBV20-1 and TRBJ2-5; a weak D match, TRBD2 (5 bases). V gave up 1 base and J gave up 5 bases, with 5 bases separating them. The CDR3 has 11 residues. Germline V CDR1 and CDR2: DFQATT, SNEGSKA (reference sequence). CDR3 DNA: TGCAGTGCTAGAGCGGGGGAGACCCAGTACTTC. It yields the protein CSARAGETQYF.

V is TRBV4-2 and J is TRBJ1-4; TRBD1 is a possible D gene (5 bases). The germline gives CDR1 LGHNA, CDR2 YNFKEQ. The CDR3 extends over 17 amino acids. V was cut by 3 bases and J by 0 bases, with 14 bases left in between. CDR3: CASSQVRTTATNEKLFF. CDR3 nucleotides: TGTGCCAGCAGCCAGGTGAGGACAACTGCAACTAATGAAAAACTGTTTTTT.

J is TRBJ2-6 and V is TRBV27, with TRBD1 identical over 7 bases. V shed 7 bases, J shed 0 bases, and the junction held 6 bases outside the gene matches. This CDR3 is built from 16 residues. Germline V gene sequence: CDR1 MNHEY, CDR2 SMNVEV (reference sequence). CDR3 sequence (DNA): TGTGCCAGCAAGTCCGGGACAGACTCTGGGGCCAACGTCCTGACTTTC. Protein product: CASKSGTDSGANVLTF.

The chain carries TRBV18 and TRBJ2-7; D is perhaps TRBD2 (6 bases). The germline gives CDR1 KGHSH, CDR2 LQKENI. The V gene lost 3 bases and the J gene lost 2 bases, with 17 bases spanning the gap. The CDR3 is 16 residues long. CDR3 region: CASSPSRGAGTYEQYF. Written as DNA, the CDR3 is TGTGCCAGCTCACCGTCACGCGGGGCCGGGACCTACGAGCAGTACTTC.

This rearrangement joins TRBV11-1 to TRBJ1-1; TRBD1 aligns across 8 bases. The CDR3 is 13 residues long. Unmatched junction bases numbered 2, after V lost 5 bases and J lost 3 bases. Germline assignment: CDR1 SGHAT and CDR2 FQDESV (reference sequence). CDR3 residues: CASSLQGDTEAFF. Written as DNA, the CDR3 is TGTGCCAGCAGCCTACAGGGGGACACTGAAGCTTTCTTT.

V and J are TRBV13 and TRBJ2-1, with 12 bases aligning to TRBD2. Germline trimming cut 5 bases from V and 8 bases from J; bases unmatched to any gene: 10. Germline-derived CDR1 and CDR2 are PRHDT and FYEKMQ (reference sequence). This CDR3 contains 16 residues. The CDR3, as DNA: TGTGCCAGCAGCGGATCCGGGACTAGCGGGTGGGATGAGCAGTTCTTC. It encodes CASSGSGTSGWDEQFF.

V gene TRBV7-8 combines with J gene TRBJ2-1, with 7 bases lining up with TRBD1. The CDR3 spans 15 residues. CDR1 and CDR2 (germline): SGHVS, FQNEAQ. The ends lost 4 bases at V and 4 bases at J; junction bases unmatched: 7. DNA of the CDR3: TGTGCCAGCAGCTCCGATAGGGGGCGATACAATGAGCAGTTCTTC. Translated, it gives CASSSDRGRYNEQFF.

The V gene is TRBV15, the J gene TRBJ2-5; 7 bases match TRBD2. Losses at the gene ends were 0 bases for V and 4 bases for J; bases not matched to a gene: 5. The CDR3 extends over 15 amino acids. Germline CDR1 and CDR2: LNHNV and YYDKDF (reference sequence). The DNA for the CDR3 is TGTGCCACCAGCAGAGAGGGGGGGGAACGAGAGACCCAGTACTTC. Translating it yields CATSREGGERETQYF. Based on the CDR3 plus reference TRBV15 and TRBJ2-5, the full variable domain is DAMVIQNPRYQVTQFGKPVTLSCSQTLNHNVMYWYQQKSSQAPKLLFHYYDKDFNNEADTPDNFQSRRPNTSFCFLDIRSPGLGDTAMYLCATSREGGERETQYFGPGTRLLVL.

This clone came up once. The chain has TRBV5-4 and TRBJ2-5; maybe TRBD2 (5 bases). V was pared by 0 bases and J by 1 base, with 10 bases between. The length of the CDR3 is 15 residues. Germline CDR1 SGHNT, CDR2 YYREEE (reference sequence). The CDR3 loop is CASSLGERIQETQYF. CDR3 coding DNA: TGTGCCAGCAGCTTGGGGGAGAGAATCCAAGAGACCCAGTACTTC.